Below are 16 T cell receptor beta chains sequenced from a single sample in a study of blood T cell repertoires in COVID-19. Produced via immunoSEQ multiplex PCR; TCRdb's table is partial and in-frame only. Of about 250,000 clones listed, 87% were seen once; the top ten hold 6% to 7%. The specimen was PBMCs or T cells enriched from blood (not recorded which). These receptors all come from a woman aged 30 to 39 with acute COVID-19.

This clone has a single count. The rearrangement joins TRBV10-3 to TRBJ2-7; 10 bases are shared with TRBD2. The CDR3 has 14 amino acids. V lost 5 bases and J lost 0; bases outside the gene matches: 1. Germline CDR1 is ENHRY and CDR2 is SYGVKD. CDR3 loop: CAISTSGASYEQYF. DNA for the CDR3: TGTGCCATCAGTACTAGCGGGGCCTCCTACGAGCAGTACTTC.

V and J are TRBV28 and TRBJ1-1; possibly TRBD1 for D (5 bases). Trimming cost V 7 bases and J 1 base, with 19 bases left between them. The CDR3 spans 16 residues. Looked up from germline, CDR1 is MDHEN and CDR2 is SYDVKM. CDR3 bases: TGTGCCAGCAAACCTCCCCGCGGGGGTTCGAACACTGAAGCTTTCTTT. Encoded protein: CASKPPRGGSNTEAFF.

The CDR3 nucleotides are TGTGCCAGCGTCCCTCGGGACTACTACAATGAGCAGTTCTTC. Protein sequence: CASVPRDYYNEQFF. The gene calls are TRBV28 and TRBJ2-1; 7 bases line up with TRBD2. Germline values: CDR1 MDHEN, CDR2 SYDVKM. With 8 bases clipped from V and 3 bases from J, the junction kept 7 bases outside the gene matches. CDR3 length: 14 residues. Based on the CDR3 plus reference TRBV28 and TRBJ2-1, the full variable domain is DVKVTQSSRYLVKRTGEKVFLECVQDMDHENMFWYRQDPGLGLRLIYFSYDVKMKEKGDIPEGYSVSREKKERFSLILESASTNQTSMYLCASVPRDYYNEQFFGPGTRLTVL.

This clone was observed once. The chain couples TRBV5-4 to TRBJ1-1; tentatively, D is TRBD1 (5 bases). The CDR3 runs to 15 residues. V lost 0 bases, J lost 1 base, and 10 bases lay in between. Germline loops: CDR1 SGHNT, CDR2 YYREEE (reference sequence). CDR3: CASSLGFDRNTEAFF. The CDR3 region has the DNA TGTGCCAGCAGCTTGGGTTTCGACAGGAACACTGAAGCTTTCTTT.

J is TRBJ1-5 and V is TRBV28; D possibly corresponds to TRBD1 (5 bases). Germline V gene sequence: CDR1 MDHEN, CDR2 SYDVKM. V gave up 5 bases and J gave up 1 base, with 12 bases separating them. This CDR3 has 15 amino acids. The chain's CDR3 is CASSRIQESNQPQHF. The CDR3 DNA is TGTGCCAGCAGTAGGATACAGGAGAGCAATCAGCCCCAGCATTTT. The whole variable domain, remainder taken from reference TRBV28 and TRBJ1-5, is DVKVTQSSRYLVKRTGEKVFLECVQDMDHENMFWYRQDPGLGLRLIYFSYDVKMKEKGDIPEGYSVSREKKERFSLILESASTNQTSMYLCASSRIQESNQPQHFGDGTRLSIL.

This chain links TRBV7-9 with TRBJ1-2; D may be TRBD1 (6 bases). Germline V gene data show CDR1 as SEHNR and CDR2 as FQNEAQ (reference sequence). The V gene lost 4 bases and the J gene lost 4 bases, with 16 bases spanning the gap. This CDR3 has 15 amino acids. CDR3 sequence (DNA): TGTGCCAGCAGCTCACCCAACAGGGCCAGCTATGGCTACACCTTC. Translation gives CASSSPNRASYGYTF.

The sample holds a few counts of this clone. The chain couples TRBV5-1 to TRBJ1-2; D is undetermined. V was trimmed by 0 bases and J by 2 bases, leaving 5 bases between them. Germline values: CDR1 SGHRS, CDR2 YFSETQ. This CDR3 region has 13 residues. As DNA, the CDR3 is TGCGCCAGCAGCTTGGACCAGAACTATGGCTACACCTTC. This encodes CASSLDQNYGYTF.

The chain carries TRBV28 and TRBJ1-6, with D unclear. Per germline, CDR1 MDHEN and CDR2 SYDVKM. V lost 6 bases, J lost 15 bases, and 18 bases lay in between. This CDR3 region has 13 residues. The CDR3 loop reads CASRLPLGPVLHF. Here the CDR3 DNA reads TGTGCCAGCAGACTCCCCCTGGGCCCGGTCCTCCACTTT.

The chain couples TRBV19 to TRBJ1-2, with D unresolved. This CDR3 is built from 12 residues. Germline-derived CDR1 and CDR2 are LNHDA and SQIVND (reference sequence). V lost 5 bases and J lost 5, with 9 bases in between. The CDR3 DNA reads as TGTGCCAGTAGTGGAGCTAGGTATGGCTACACCTTC. It specifies CASSGARYGYTF.

The chain joins TRBV11-1 to TRBJ1-1, with a weak D call TRBD1 (6 bases). The CDR3 has 14 amino acids. Trimming stripped 10 bases from V and 1 base from J, with 16 bases between. The germline CDR1 and CDR2 sequences are SGHAT and FQDESV (reference sequence). CDR3 sequence: CATTSRGTNTEAFF. The CDR3 bases are TGTGCCACCACATCAAGGGGGACGAACACTGAAGCTTTCTTT.

The CDR3 here is CASSVSPTGPTYEQYF. Here the CDR3 DNA reads TGTGCCAGCAGCGTTAGCCCGACAGGGCCTACCTACGAGCAGTACTTC. The chain joins TRBV11-2 to TRBJ2-7, with 7 bases aligning to TRBD1. CDR3 length equals 16 residues. Germline V gene lookup returns CDR1 SGHAT and CDR2 FQNNGV. J gave up 2 bases and V 5 bases, and 12 bases lay outside the gene matches.

The chain carries TRBV27 and TRBJ2-2; D is possibly TRBD2 (6 bases). Germline-derived CDR1 and CDR2 are MNHEY and SMNVEV (reference sequence). V dropped 6 bases and J dropped 6 bases, with 17 bases sitting between them. This CDR3 contains 15 residues. CDR3 DNA sequence: TGTGCCAGCAGCCAAGGAGGGTTTAGCGCCGGGGAGCTGTTTTTT. Encoded protein: CASSQGGFSAGELFF.

The V and J genes are TRBV28 and TRBJ2-3; 9 bases are shared with TRBD2. CDR3 size: 13 residues. Germline values: CDR1 MDHEN, CDR2 SYDVKM. The J segment lost 4 bases and the V segment lost 6 bases, leaving 2 bases of the junction unmatched. This CDR3 reads CASRGLAADTQYF. In DNA, the CDR3 is TGTGCCAGCAGGGGACTAGCTGCAGATACGCAGTATTTT.

V is TRBV19 and J is TRBJ1-3; D is unresolved. The germline V gene has CDR1 LNHDA and CDR2 SQIVND (reference sequence). Trimming shortened V by 3 bases and J by 0 bases, and 9 bases separated the two germline ends. The CDR3 has 15 amino acids. The CDR3 DNA follows: TGTGCCAGTAGTATCGGGGTCTTCTCTGGAAACACCATATATTTT. It codes for CASSIGVFSGNTIYF.

This chain connects TRBV7-8 to TRBJ2-7; 10 bases are a match to TRBD2. Germline CDR1 and CDR2: SGHVS and FQNEAQ. The CDR3 has 15 amino acids. Trimming cost V 4 bases and J 2 bases; bases outside gene matches: 5. The CDR3 reads CASSSKREGPYEQYF. In DNA form, the CDR3 reads TGTGCCAGCAGCTCCAAGCGGGAGGGACCCTACGAGCAGTACTTC.

The chain recombines TRBV18 with TRBJ1-3; 7 positions agree with TRBD1. Germline-derived CDR1 and CDR2 are KGHSH and LQKENI. This CDR3 contains 17 residues. Trimming at V came to 2 bases and at J to 3 bases, leaving 10 bases not matched to a gene. The CDR3 protein is CASSPVSTGTVGNTIYF. CDR3 sequence (DNA): TGTGCCAGCTCACCAGTTTCGACCGGGACAGTTGGAAACACCATATATTTT. Variable domain in full (rest from reference TRBV18 and TRBJ1-3): NAGVMQNPRHLVRRRGQEARLRCSPMKGHSHVYWYRQLPEEGLKFMVYLQKENIIDESGMPKERFSAEFPKEGPSILRIQQVVRGDSAAYFCASSPVSTGTVGNTIYFGEGSWLTVV.